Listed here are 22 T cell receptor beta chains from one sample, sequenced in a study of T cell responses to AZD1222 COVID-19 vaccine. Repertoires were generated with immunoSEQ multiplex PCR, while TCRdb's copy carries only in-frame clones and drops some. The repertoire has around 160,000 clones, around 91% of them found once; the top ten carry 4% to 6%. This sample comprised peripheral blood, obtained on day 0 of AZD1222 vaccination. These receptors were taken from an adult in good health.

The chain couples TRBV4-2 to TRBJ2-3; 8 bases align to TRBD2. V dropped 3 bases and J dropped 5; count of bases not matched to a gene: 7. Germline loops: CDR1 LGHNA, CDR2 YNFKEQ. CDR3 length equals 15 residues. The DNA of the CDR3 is TGTGCCAGCAGCCACTCAGCGGGAGAGCAAGATACGCAGTATTTT. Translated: CASSHSAGEQDTQYF.

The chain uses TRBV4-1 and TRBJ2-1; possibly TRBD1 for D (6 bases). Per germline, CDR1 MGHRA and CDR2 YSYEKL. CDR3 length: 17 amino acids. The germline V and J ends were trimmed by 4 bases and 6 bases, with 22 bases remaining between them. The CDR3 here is CASSPRQAQVGSNEQFF. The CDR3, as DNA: TGCGCCAGCAGCCCTCGACAGGCCCAAGTGGGTAGCAATGAGCAGTTCTTC.

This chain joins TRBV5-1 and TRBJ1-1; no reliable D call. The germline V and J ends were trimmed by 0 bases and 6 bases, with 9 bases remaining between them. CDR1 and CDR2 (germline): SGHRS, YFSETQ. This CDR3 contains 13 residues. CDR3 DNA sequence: TGCGCCAGCAGCTTGGAACCCTGGTCTGAAGCTTTCTTT. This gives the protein CASSLEPWSEAFF.

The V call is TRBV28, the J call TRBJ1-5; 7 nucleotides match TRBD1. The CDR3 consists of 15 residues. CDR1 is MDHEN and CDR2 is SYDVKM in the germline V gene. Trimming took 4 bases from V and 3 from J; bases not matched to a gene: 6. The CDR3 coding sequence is TGTGCCAGCAGTTCGCCGACAGGGATCAATCAGCCCCAGCATTTT. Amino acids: CASSSPTGINQPQHF.

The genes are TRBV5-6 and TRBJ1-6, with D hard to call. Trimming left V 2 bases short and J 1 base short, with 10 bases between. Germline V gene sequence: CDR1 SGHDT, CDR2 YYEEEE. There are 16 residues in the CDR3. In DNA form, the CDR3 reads TGTGCCAGCAGCTTAACCCCAAATTCCTATAATTCACCCCTCCACTTT. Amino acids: CASSLTPNSYNSPLHF.

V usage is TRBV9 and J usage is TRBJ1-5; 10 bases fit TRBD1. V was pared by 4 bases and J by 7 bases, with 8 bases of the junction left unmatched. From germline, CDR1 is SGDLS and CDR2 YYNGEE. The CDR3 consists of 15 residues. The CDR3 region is CASSSGTGVYQPQHF. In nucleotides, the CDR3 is TGTGCCAGCAGCTCCGGGACAGGGGTTTACCAGCCCCAGCATTTT.

The DNA for the CDR3 is TGTGCCATTGGAGCCGGGACAGTGGGCACAGATACGCAGTATTTT. Its translation: CAIGAGTVGTDTQYF. This rearrangement joins TRBV10-3 to TRBJ2-3; the match to TRBD1 covers 7 bases. Germline CDR1 and CDR2: ENHRY and SYGVKD. Losses at the gene ends were 9 bases for V and 1 base for J; bases not matched to a gene: 10. This CDR3 has 15 residues.

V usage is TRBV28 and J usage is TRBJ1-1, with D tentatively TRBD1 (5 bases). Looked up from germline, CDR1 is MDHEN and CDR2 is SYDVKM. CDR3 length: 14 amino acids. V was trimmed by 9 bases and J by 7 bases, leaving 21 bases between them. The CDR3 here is CASLTNPGRSEAFF. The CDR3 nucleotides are TGTGCCAGTCTCACTAATCCGGGACGGAGTGAAGCTTTCTTT.

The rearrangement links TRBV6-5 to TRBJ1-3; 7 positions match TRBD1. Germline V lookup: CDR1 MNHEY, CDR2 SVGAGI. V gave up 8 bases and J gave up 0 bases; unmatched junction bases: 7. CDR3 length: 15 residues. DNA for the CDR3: TGTGCCAGCCGCGACAGGGCGATCTCTGGAAACACCATATATTTT. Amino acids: CASRDRAISGNTIYF.

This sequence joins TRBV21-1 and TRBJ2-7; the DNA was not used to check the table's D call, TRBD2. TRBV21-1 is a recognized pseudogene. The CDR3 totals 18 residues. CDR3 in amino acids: CASSKSSVAGDESYEQYF. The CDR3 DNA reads TGTGCCAGCAGCAAATCGTCGGTAGCGGGAGATGAGTCCTACGAGCAGTACTTC.

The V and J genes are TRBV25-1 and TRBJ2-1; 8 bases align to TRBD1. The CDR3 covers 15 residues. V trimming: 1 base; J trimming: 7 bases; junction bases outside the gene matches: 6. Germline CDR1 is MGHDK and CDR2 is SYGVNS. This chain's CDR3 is CASSESPDRVNEQFF. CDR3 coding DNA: TGTGCCAGCAGTGAATCCCCGGACAGGGTGAATGAGCAGTTCTTC.

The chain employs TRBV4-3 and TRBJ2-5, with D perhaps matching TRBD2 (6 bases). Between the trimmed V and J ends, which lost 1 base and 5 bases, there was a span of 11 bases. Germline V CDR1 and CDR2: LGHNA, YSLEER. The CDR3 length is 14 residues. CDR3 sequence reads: CASSQGDFAETQYF. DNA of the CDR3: TGCGCCAGCAGCCAAGGGGACTTCGCGGAGACCCAGTACTTC.

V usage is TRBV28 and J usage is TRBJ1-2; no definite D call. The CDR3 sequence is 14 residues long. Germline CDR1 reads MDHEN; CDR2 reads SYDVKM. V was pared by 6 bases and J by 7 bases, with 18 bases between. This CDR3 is CASRNRPEKGGYTF. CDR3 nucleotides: TGTGCCAGCAGAAATCGACCCGAGAAAGGTGGCTACACCTTC.

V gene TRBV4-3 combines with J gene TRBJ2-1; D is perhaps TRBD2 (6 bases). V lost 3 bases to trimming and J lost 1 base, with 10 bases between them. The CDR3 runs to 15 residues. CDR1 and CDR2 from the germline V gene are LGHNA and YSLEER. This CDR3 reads CASSQGSGSYNEQFF. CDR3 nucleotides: TGCGCCAGCAGCCAGGGTAGCGGTTCCTACAATGAGCAGTTCTTC.

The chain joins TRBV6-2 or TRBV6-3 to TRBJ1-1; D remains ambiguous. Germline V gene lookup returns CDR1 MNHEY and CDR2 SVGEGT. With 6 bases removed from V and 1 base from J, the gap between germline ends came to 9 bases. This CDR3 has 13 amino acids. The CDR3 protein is CASSRITNTEAFF. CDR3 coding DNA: TGTGCCAGCAGCAGGATTACGAACACTGAAGCTTTCTTT.

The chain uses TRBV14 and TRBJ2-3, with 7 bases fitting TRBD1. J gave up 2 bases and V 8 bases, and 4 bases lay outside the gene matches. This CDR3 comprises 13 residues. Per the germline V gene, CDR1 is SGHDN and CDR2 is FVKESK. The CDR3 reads CASLGQFTDTQYF. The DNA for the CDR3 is TGTGCCAGCTTGGGACAGTTCACAGATACGCAGTATTTT.

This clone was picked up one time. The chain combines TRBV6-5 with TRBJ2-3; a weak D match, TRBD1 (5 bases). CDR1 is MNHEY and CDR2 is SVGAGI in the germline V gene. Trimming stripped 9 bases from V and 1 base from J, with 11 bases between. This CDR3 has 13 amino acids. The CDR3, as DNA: TGTGCCAGTTCAGGGATTGGCACAGATACGCAGTATTTT. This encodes CASSGIGTDTQYF.

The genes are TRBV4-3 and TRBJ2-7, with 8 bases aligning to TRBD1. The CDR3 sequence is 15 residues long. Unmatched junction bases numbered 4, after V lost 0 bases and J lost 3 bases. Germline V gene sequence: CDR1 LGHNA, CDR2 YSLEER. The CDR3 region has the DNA TGCGCCAGCAGCCAAGAGGGTGACAGGGGCTACGAGCAGTACTTC. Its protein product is CASSQEGDRGYEQYF.

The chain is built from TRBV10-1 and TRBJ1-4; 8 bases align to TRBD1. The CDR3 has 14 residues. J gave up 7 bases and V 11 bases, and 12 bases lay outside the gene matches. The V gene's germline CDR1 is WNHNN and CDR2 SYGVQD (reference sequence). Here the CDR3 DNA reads TGCGCCCCCGGACAGGGTGAGATAAGTGAAAAACTGTTTTTT. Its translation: CAPGQGEISEKLFF.

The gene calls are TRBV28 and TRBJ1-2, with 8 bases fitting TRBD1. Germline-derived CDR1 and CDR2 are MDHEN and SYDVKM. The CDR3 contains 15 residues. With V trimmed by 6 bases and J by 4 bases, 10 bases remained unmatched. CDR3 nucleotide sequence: TGTGCCAGCAGCCCCCCCGACAGGGGCACCTATGGCTACACCTTC. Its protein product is CASSPPDRGTYGYTF.

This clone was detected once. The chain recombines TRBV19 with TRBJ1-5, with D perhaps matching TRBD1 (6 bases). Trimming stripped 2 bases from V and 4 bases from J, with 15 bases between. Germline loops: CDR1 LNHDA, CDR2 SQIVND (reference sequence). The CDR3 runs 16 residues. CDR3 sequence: CASSIMGGGWNQPQHF. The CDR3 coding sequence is TGTGCCAGTAGTATAATGGGGGGCGGGTGGAATCAGCCCCAGCATTTT.

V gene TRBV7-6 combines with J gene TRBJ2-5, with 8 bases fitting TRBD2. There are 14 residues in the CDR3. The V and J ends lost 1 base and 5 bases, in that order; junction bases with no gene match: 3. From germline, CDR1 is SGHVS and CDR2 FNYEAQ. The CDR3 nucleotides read TGTGCCAGCAGCTTAGGGACTAGCCGTGAGACCCAGTACTTC. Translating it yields CASSLGTSRETQYF.